The present entry profiles one T cell receptor (beta chain) with its context. Its antigen is still unknown. At one of its ends the junction is not consistent with the germline gene, which may arise from a read error. These data come from a study of post-analysis software for immune sequencing data. Regarding the study as a whole: TRBV5-6, TRBV5-1 and TRBV20-1 belonged to a set of about five TRBV segments that were more frequent in patients than controls. Compared against controls, patients with multiple sclerosis displayed significantly lower normalized Chao1 diversity.

TCR beta libraries were prepared from cDNA with unique molecular identifiers. TCRdb reanalysed the PCR reads using MiXCR and keeps one entry per CDR3 protein. Here the sample spans some 700,000 distinct CDR3 sequences, approximately 60% being singletons. From germline, CDR1 is LGHNA and CDR2 YSLEER. The CDR3 is 19 residues long. The sequenced material came from blood. The rearrangement uses TRBV4-3 and TRBJ2-3, with TRBD2 identical over 9 bases. This sequence originates from a girl aged 2-15 years with multiple sclerosis. In DNA, the CDR3 is TGCGCCTGCAGCCAAGACGACGCGGGGGGGCCTTTGGTAGCAGATACGCAGTATTTT. Protein product: CACSQDDAGGPLVADTQYF.